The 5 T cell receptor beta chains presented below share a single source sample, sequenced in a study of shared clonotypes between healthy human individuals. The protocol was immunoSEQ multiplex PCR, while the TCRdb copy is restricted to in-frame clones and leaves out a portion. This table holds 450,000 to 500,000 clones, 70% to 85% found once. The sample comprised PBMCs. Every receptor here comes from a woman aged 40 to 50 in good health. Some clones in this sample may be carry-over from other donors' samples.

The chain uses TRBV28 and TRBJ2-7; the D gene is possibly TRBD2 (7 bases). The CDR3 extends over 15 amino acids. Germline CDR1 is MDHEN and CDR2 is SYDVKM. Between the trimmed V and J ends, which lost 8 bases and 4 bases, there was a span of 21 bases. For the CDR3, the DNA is TGTGCCAGCCTCCGGCGGGGGCATGGGGGTTACGAGCAGTACTTC. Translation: CASLRRGHGGYEQYF.

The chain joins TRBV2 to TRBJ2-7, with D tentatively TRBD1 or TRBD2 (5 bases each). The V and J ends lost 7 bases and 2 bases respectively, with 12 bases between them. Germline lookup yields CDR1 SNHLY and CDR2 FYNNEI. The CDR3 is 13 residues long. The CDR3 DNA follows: TGTGCCAGCAACCGACTGGGGGCCTACGAGCAGTACTTC. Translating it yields CASNRLGAYEQYF.

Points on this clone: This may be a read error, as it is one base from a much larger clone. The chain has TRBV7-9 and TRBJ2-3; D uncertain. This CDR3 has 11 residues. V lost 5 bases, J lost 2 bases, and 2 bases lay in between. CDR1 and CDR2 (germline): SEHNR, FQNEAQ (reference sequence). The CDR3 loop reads CASSVTDTQYF. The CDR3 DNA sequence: TGTGCCAGCAGCGTCACAGATACGCAGTATTTT.

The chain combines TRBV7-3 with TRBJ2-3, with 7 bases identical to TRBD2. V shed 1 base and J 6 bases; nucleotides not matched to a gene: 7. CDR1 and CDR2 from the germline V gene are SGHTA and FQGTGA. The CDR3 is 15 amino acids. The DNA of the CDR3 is TGTGCCAGCAGCTTAATTGGGAGGGTTTCCGATACGCAGTATTTT. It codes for CASSLIGRVSDTQYF. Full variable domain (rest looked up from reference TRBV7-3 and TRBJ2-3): GAGVSQTPSNKVTEKGKYVELRCDPISGHTALYWYRQSLGQGPEFLIYFQGTGAADDSGLPNDRFFAVRPEGSVSTLKIQRTERGDSAVYLCASSLIGRVSDTQYFGPGTRLTVL.

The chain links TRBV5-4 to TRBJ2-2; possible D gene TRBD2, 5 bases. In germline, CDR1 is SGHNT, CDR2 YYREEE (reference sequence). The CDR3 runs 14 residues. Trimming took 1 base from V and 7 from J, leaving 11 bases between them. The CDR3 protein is CASSLLGGHGELFF. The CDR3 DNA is TGTGCCAGCAGCTTGCTTGGCGGGCACGGGGAGCTGTTTTTT.